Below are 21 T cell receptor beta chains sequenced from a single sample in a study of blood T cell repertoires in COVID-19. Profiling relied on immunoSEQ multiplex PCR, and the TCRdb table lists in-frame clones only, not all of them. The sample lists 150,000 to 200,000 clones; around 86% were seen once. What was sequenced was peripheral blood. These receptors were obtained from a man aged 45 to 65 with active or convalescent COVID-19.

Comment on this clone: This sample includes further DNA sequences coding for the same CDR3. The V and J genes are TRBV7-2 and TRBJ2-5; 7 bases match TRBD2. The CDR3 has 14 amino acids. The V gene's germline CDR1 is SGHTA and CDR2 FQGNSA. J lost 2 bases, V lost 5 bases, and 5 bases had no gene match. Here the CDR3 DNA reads TGTGCCAGCAGCCTCGGCGGGAGTCAAGAGACCCAGTACTTC. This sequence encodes CASSLGGSQETQYF. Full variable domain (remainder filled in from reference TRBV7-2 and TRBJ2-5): GAGVSQSPSNKVTEKGKDVELRCDPISGHTALYWYRQSLGQGLEFLIYFQGNSAPDKSGLPSDRFSAERTGGSVSTLTIQRTQQEDSAVYLCASSLGGSQETQYFGPGTRLLVL.

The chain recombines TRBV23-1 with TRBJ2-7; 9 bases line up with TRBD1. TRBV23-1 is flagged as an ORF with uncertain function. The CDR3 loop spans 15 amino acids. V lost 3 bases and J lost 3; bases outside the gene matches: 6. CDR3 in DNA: TGCGCCAGCAGTCATCCACGGGACAGGGTCTACGAGCAGTACTTC. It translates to CASSHPRDRVYEQYF.

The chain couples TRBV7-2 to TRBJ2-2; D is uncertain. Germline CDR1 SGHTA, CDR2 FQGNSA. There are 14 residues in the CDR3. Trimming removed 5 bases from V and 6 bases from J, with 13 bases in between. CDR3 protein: CASSPTGASGELFF. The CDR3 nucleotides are TGTGCCAGCAGCCCAACCGGAGCGTCCGGGGAGCTGTTTTTT.

DNA of the CDR3: TGTGCCAGCAGCCCCAATATCAGGGGAATGGGAAACACCATATATTTT. It encodes CASSPNIRGMGNTIYF. The chain recombines TRBV9 with TRBJ1-3, with D maybe TRBD1 (6 bases). Germline CDR1 is SGDLS and CDR2 is YYNGEE. This CDR3 region has 16 residues. Trimming took 4 bases from V and 4 from J, leaving 18 bases between them.

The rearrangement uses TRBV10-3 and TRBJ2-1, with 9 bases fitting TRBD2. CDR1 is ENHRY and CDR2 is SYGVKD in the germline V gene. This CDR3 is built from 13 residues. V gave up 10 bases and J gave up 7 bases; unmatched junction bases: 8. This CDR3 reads CASLAGSGNEQFF. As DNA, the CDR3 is TGTGCCAGCCTAGCGGGGTCCGGGAATGAGCAGTTCTTC.

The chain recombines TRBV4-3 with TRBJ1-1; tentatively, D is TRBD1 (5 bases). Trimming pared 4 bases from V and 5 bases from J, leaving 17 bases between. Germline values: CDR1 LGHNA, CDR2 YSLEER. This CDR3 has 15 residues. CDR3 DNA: TGCGCCAGCAGCCGGGAAGGGGTAAGTGGGACTGAAGCTTTCTTT. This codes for CASSREGVSGTEAFF.

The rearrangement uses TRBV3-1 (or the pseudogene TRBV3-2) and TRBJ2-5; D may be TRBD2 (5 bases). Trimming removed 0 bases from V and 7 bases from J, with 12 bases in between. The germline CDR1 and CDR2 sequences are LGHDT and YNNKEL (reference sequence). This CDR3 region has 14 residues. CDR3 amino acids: CASSQDTAAGTQYF. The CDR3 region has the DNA TGTGCCAGCAGCCAAGATACAGCGGCGGGGACCCAGTACTTC.

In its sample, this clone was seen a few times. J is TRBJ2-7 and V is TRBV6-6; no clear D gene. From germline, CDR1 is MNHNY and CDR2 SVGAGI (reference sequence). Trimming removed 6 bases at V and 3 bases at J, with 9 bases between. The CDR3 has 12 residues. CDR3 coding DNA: TGTGCCAGCAGGGTGCTAGTCTACGAGCAGTACTTC. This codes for CASRVLVYEQYF.

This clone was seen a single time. The CDR3 here is CASSINVGQNYGYTF. The CDR3 region has the DNA TGTGCCAGCAGTATCAACGTCGGACAGAACTATGGCTACACCTTC. The chain joins TRBV6-4 to TRBJ1-2, with a tentative D call TRBD1 (6 bases). The V end was cut by 5 bases, the J end by 2 bases, with 15 bases between. The CDR3 spans 15 residues. CDR1 and CDR2 from the germline V gene are MRHNA and SNTAGT.

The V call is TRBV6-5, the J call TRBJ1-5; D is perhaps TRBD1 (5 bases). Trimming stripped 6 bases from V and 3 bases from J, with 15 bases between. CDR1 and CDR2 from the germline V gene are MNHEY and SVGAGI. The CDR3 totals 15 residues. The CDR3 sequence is CASRPGDALNQPQHF. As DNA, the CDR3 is TGTGCCAGCAGGCCGGGGGATGCGCTCAATCAGCCCCAGCATTTT.

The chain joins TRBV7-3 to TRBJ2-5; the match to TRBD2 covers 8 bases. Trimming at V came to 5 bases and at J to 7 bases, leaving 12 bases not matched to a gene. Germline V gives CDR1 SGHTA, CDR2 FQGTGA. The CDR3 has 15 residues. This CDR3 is CASSPSGGALRTQYF. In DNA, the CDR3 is TGTGCCAGCAGCCCCTCCGGGGGGGCCCTACGGACCCAGTACTTC.

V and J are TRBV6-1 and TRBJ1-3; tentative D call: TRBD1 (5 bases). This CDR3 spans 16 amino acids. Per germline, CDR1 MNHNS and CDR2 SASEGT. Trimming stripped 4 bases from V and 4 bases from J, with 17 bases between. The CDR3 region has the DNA TGTGCCAGCAGTGGTTCGGGGGGTTTCATGGGAAACACCATATATTTT. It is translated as CASSGSGGFMGNTIYF.

CDR3: CASSSGQVTEAFF. The CDR3 DNA sequence: TGTGCCAGCAGCTCAGGACAGGTCACTGAAGCTTTCTTT. V is TRBV7-3 and J is TRBJ1-1; 7 bases align to TRBD1. CDR1 is SGHTA, CDR2 FQGTGA, per germline. This CDR3 is built from 13 residues. J was trimmed by 4 bases and V by 4 bases; bases with no gene match: 3.

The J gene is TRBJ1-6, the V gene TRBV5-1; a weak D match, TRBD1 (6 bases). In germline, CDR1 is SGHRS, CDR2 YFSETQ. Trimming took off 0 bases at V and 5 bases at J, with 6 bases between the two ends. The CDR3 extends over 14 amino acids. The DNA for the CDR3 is TGCGCCAGCAGCTTGGAGGGGGATAATTCACCCCTCCACTTT. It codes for CASSLEGDNSPLHF.

CDR3 residues: CASTPDSSLWWGYTF. DNA for the CDR3: TGTGCCAGCACTCCGGACTCGTCCCTATGGTGGGGCTACACCTTC. This sequence joins TRBV6-6 and TRBJ1-2; D is undetermined. The CDR3 extends over 15 amino acids. Trimming pared 7 bases from V and 8 bases from J, leaving 23 bases between. Germline CDR1 and CDR2: MNHNY and SVGAGI (reference sequence).

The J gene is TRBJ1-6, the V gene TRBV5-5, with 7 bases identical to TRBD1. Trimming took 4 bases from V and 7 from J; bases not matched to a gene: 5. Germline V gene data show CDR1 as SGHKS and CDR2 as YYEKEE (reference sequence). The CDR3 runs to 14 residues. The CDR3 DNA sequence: TGTGCCAGCAGCACGGGGACAGCGAATTCACCCCTCCACTTT. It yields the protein CASSTGTANSPLHF.

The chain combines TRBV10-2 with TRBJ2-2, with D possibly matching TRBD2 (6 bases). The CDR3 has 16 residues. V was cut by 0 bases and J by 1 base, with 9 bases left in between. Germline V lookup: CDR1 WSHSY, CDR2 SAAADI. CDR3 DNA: TGCGCCAGCAGTGAGTCTGGGGGAGGGAACACCGGGGAGCTGTTTTTT. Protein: CASSESGGGNTGELFF.

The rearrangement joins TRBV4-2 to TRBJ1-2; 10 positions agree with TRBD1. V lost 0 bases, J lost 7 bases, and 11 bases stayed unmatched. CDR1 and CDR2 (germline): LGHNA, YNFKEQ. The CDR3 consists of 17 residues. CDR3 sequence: CASSQDGSTGGWSGYTF. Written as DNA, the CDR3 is TGTGCCAGCAGCCAAGATGGTTCGACAGGGGGCTGGTCTGGCTACACCTTC.

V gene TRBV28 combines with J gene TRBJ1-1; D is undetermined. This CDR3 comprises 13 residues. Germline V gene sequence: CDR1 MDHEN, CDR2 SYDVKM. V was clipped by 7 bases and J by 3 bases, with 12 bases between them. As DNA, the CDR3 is TGTGCCAGCATGGTGCCCCAGGACACTGAAGCTTTCTTT. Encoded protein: CASMVPQDTEAFF.

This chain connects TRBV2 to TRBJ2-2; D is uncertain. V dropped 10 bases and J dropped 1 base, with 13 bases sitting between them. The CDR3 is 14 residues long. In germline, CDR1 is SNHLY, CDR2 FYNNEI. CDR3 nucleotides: TGTGCCATCAGAGACATCTTGAACACCGGGGAGCTGTTTTTT. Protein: CAIRDILNTGELFF. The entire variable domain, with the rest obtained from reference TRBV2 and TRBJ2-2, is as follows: EPEVTQTPSHQVTQMGQEVILRCVPISNHLYFYWYRQILGQKVEFLVSFYNNEISEKSEIFDDQFSVERPDGSNFTLKIRSTKLEDSAMYFCAIRDILNTGELFFGEGSRLTVL.

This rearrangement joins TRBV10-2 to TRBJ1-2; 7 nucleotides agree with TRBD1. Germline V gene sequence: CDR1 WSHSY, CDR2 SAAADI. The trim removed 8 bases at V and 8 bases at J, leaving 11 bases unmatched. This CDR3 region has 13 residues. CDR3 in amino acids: CASGETGDRGYTF. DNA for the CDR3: TGCGCCAGCGGAGAAACAGGGGACCGGGGCTACACCTTC.